The source of this T cell receptor beta chain is a study of beta chain features in type 1 diabetes. Averaging approximately 120 mL, one heparinised blood draw was given by each donor. This clone showed up just a few times. Its antigen is unidentified. The investigators reverse transcribed all of the isolated RNA, so they sequenced expressed TCRB transcripts. Here immunoSEQ multiplex PCR was the method, and the copy in TCRdb shows in-frame clones only, minus some. The sample shows a few hundred thousand clones, 9.6% of them seen only once. Notes on the study in general: Researchers reported that naive, central memory and Treg TCRB repertoires appeared more similar in patients than in healthy donors. cDNA-based sequencing might over-represent cells highly expressing TCR.

Sequencing was done on a sample of naive CD4+ T cells from blood. The sequence came from a woman between 18 and 29 years old in good health.

The CDR3 coding sequence is TGCGCCAGCGGACGGGACAGGGTAACTGAAGCTTTCTTT. This translates into CASGRDRVTEAFF. The gene calls are TRBV5-1 and TRBJ1-1; 9 bases line up with TRBD1. J lost 5 bases, V lost 7 bases, and 6 bases had no gene match. Germline CDR1 is SGHRS and CDR2 is YFSETQ. The CDR3 totals 13 residues. Complete variable domain (other parts from reference TRBV5-1 and TRBJ1-1): KAGVTQTPRYLIKTRGQQVTLSCSPISGHRSVSWYQQTPGQGLQFLFEYFSETQRNKGNFPGRFSGRQFSNSRSEMNVSTLELGDSALYLCASGRDRVTEAFFGQGTRLTVV.